This entry lists 5 T cell receptor beta chains sequenced from one sample in a study of molecular identifiers for immune sequencing clone quantification. MiXCR, run by TCRdb on the PCR reads, gives a single entry per CDR3 protein. This repertoire shows some 10,000 distinct CDR3 sequences, about a fifth found once; its top ten account for more than 1.4%. Source material: naive CD8+ T cells from blood, with Jurkat cell RNA spiked in. Regarding subset: FACS-sorted CD8+CD4-CCR7+CD45RA+ naive T cells. The receptors here all came from a human donor in good health. Some libraries in this study had Jurkat cell RNA spiked in.

This clonotype is medium-sized by share. The J gene is TRBJ2-3, the V gene TRBV12-3 or TRBV12-4; 7 bases are shared with TRBD1. The CDR3 length is 14 residues. V lost 6 bases to trimming and J lost 3 bases; unmatched junction nucleotides: 6. The chain's CDR3 is CASREGARTDTQYF. The CDR3 region has the DNA TGTGCCAGCAGAGAGGGGGCGCGTACAGATACGCAGTATTTT.

This clonotype was counted a few times. This sequence may be a read error, since a much larger clone differs from it by one base. This CDR3 is CASSTNHAQYF. The CDR3, as DNA: TGTGCCAGCAGTACGAACCACGCGCAGTACTTC. The chain recombines TRBV6-2 or TRBV6-3 with TRBJ2-7; D remains ambiguous. The CDR3 has 11 residues. Germline loops: CDR1 MNHEY, CDR2 SVGEGT. The V gene lost 5 bases and the J gene lost 9 bases, with 11 bases spanning the gap.

This clonotype is medium-sized (0.01 to 0.1%). CDR3 bases: TGTGCCAGCAGCTCCAGACGGATTGAAGCTTTCTTT. Its protein product is CASSSRRIEAFF. The chain couples TRBV13 to TRBJ1-1; D call uncertain. The CDR3 totals 12 residues. Trimming took 4 bases from V and 7 from J, leaving 10 bases between them. Germline lookup yields CDR1 PRHDT and CDR2 FYEKMQ (reference sequence). The full variable domain, rest sourced from reference TRBV13 and TRBJ1-1, is AAGVIQSPRHLIKEKRETATLKCYPIPRHDTVYWYQQGPGQDPQFLISFYEKMQSDKGSIPDRFSAQQFSDYHSELNMSSLELGDSALYFCASSSRRIEAFFGQGTRLTVV.

This clonotype showed up just a few times. The chain recombines TRBV19 with TRBJ2-7; no firm D call. V lost 3 bases to trimming and J lost 2 bases, with 11 bases between them. Germline V gene sequence: CDR1 LNHDA, CDR2 SQIVND (reference sequence). This CDR3 region has 14 residues. The CDR3 DNA reads as TGTGCCAGTAGTATTTATGGGGTTGCCTACGAGCAGTACTTC. Amino acid sequence: CASSIYGVAYEQYF.

This clonotype was recorded only once. V and J are TRBV14 and TRBJ2-1; the match to TRBD1 covers 9 bases. CDR1 is SGHDN and CDR2 is FVKESK in the germline V gene. The CDR3 has 16 residues. The V segment lost 4 bases and the J segment 15 bases; nucleotides outside the gene matches: 19. The CDR3 sequence: CASSPNRGRTYNAPFF. Here the CDR3 DNA reads TGTGCCAGCAGCCCGAACAGGGGGCGCACCTACAATGCGCCGTTCTTC.